A selection of T cell receptor beta chains follows, all from one sample in a study of beta chain features in type 1 diabetes. Generated by immunoSEQ multiplex PCR, the TCRdb table keeps only in-frame clones and is missing some. The sample shows roughly 150,000 clones, around 10% of them seen only once. Sequenced input: central memory CD4+ T cells from blood. These receptors originate from a man younger than 35 in good health. Both conserved end residues are part of each CDR3. A D gene is named only where the DNA matches it firmly. The size field is filled for only some rows; it gives once, few, many or a size class.

abundance	v_gene	d_gene	j_gene	CDR3nt	CDR3aa
.	TRBV4-1	TRBD1	TRBJ1-2	TGCGCCAGCAGCCAAGAAAAGGGACAGGGAGTCTATGGCTACACCTTC	CASSQEKGQGVYGYTF
few	TRBV7-9	.	TRBJ1-1	TGTGCCAGCAGCTTGATGGACACTGAAGCTTTCTTT	CASSLMDTEAFF
few	TRBV28	TRBD2	TRBJ2-7	TGTGCCAGCGGGCTAGCGGGAGGGCCCCTGAGCGAGCAGTACTTC	CASGLAGGPLSEQYF
.	TRBV9	.	TRBJ2-1	TGTGCCAGCAGCCCAAGGGGGTTAGGGACTATGCAGTTCTTC	CASSPRGLGTMQFF
.	TRBV5-1	TRBD2	TRBJ2-1	TGCGCCAGCAGCTTGGGGACTAGCGGGAGCGTGGTGGGCAATGAGCAGTTCTTC	CASSLGTSGSVVGNEQFF
few	TRBV20-1	.	TRBJ2-7	TGCAGTGCTAGTCGACAAAGGGAGCAGTACTTC	CSASRQREQYF
.	TRBV2	.	TRBJ2-5	TGTGCCAGCAGTCCTGGGGCTGGGGCCCAGTACTTC	CASSPGAGAQYF
.	TRBV7-2	.	TRBJ2-2	TGTGCCAGCAGCCCTCCGGGGTTCTCGTCCGGGGAGCTGTTTTTT	CASSPPGFSSGELFF
.	TRBV7-9	TRBD2	TRBJ2-1	TGTGCCAGCAGCGAAAGAGCGGGAGGGTTAAATGAGCAGTTCTTC	CASSERAGGLNEQFF
few	TRBV28	.	TRBJ1-1	TGTGCCACCGGAAAACTTAACACTGAAGCTTTCTTT	CATGKLNTEAFF
few	TRBV15	.	TRBJ2-1	TGTGCCACCAGCACAGCGTTTTCTTTGAAGAATGAGCAGTTCTTC	CATSTAFSLKNEQFF
few	TRBV27	.	TRBJ1-5	TGTGCCAGCAGTTTATGGGGGGACGGGCAGCCCCAGCATTTT	CASSLWGDGQPQHF
many	TRBV29-1	.	TRBJ2-3	TGCAGCGTGAATGGACCAAATACGCAGTATTTT	CSVNGPNTQYF
.	TRBV6-6	TRBD2	TRBJ2-7	TGTGCCAGCAGTCTCCCGGGGGGGGAGCAGTACTTC	CASSLPGGEQYF
.	TRBV6-6	.	TRBJ2-3	TGTGCCAGCGAGGGGACACACACAGATACGCAGTATTTT	CASEGTHTDTQYF
few	TRBV30	TRBD1	TRBJ2-7	TGTGCCTGGAAACCGGGACAGGGGGTTAGGGAGCAGTACTTC	CAWKPGQGVREQYF
.	TRBV5-4	TRBD1	TRBJ2-7	TGTGCCAGCAGCTTAGGGGGACAGGGGAGTGAGCAGTACTTC	CASSLGGQGSEQYF
few	TRBV7-9	.	TRBJ2-1	TGTGCCAGCAGCTTAGGATCTAGCGCCCACTACAATGAGCAGTTCTTC	CASSLGSSAHYNEQFF
.	TRBV10-3	TRBD1	TRBJ2-3	TGTGCCATCACGACAGGGGGCGGCACAGATACGCAGTATTTT	CAITTGGGTDTQYF
few	TRBV28	TRBD1	TRBJ1-4	TGTGCCAGCAGGCCGACAGGGAGGGATGAAAAACTGTTTTTT	CASRPTGRDEKLFF
few	TRBV7-2	.	TRBJ2-3	TGTGCCAGCAGCTTAGCTAGCGGAGGCACAGATACGCAGTATTTT	CASSLASGGTDTQYF
few	TRBV18	.	TRBJ2-5	TGTGCCAGCTCACCAGGGAGCGGCGTCCAAGAGACCCAGTACTTC	CASSPGSGVQETQYF
.	TRBV7-2	.	TRBJ1-1	TGTGCCAGCAGCTTAGAGAGGGGCCTGAACACTGAAGCTTTCTTT	CASSLERGLNTEAFF
.	TRBV4-2	.	TRBJ2-1	TGTGCCAGCAGCCAAGACGACCTACAAAACAATGAGCAGTTCTTC	CASSQDDLQNNEQFF
.	TRBV20-1	.	TRBJ1-2	TGCAGTGCCCCACTGCATCCTGGCTACACCTTC	CSAPLHPGYTF
few	TRBV6-5	.	TRBJ2-7	TGTGCCAGCAGTCCGGGACACACCTACGAGCAGTACTTC	CASSPGHTYEQYF
few	TRBV5-1	.	TRBJ2-2	TGCGCCAGCAGCGTGAATTCCCTGAACACCGGGGAGCTGTTTTTT	CASSVNSLNTGELFF
.	TRBV18	.	TRBJ2-1	TGTGCCAGCTCACCACTTGGGACACGACCCTACAATGAGCAGTTCTTC	CASSPLGTRPYNEQFF
.	TRBV7-9	.	TRBJ1-1	TGTGCCAGCAGCTTGAACGAAGGGAGAGCTTTCTTT	CASSLNEGRAFF
few	TRBV6-5	.	TRBJ2-7	TGTGCCAGCAGTTACTCGAGGGTAGGATCCTACGAGCAGTACTTC	CASSYSRVGSYEQYF
.	TRBV4-2	.	TRBJ2-7	TGTGCCAGCAGCCAAGATCTGGGAATCTCCTACGAGCAGTACTTC	CASSQDLGISYEQYF
.	TRBV11-2	.	TRBJ2-3	TGTGCCAGCAGCTTTAATGCAGGCCCAGATACGCAGTATTTT	CASSFNAGPDTQYF
few	TRBV25-1	TRBD2	TRBJ2-1	TGTGCCAGCAGTCCCCAAGGACTAGTCAATGAGCAGTTCTTC	CASSPQGLVNEQFF
.	TRBV19	.	TRBJ2-7	TGTGCCACCACAGAACAGGGAGATCCGCTATTGGCCTACGAGCAGTACTTC	CATTEQGDPLLAYEQYF
.	TRBV4-2	TRBD2	TRBJ2-1	TGTGCCAGCAGCCAAGAAACTAGCGGGGCCAATGAGCAGTTCTTC	CASSQETSGANEQFF
many	TRBV29-1	.	TRBJ2-7	TGCAGCGTACCCGGGGCAGGGACCCGGCACGAGCAGTACTTC	CSVPGAGTRHEQYF
few	TRBV5-6	TRBD1	TRBJ2-1	TGTGCCAGCAGCTTGGCCGGACAGGGAGGCAATGAGCAGTTCTTC	CASSLAGQGGNEQFF
few	TRBV18	.	TRBJ2-7	TGTGCCAGCTCACCACTAACCTACGAGCAGTACTTC	CASSPLTYEQYF
few	TRBV7-9	.	TRBJ1-3	TGTGCCAGCAGCTTAGTAGGGGCTGGAAACACCATATATTTT	CASSLVGAGNTIYF
few	TRBV4-1	.	TRBJ2-7	TGCGCCAGCAGCCATTGGGGTCTTTCCTACGAGCAGTACTTC	CASSHWGLSYEQYF
.	TRBV27	TRBD2	TRBJ2-1	TGTGCCAGCCGACTAGCACCTACTTACAATGAGCAGTTCTTC	CASRLAPTYNEQFF
.	TRBV4-3	.	TRBJ1-1	TGCGCCAGCAGCCAAGTGGGCAGGAACACTGAAGCTTTCTTT	CASSQVGRNTEAFF
few	TRBV7-9	.	TRBJ2-6	TGTGCCAGCAGCCGTGGAGCCAACGTCCTGACTTTC	CASSRGANVLTF
.	TRBV29-1	.	TRBJ1-5	TGCAGCGTTTTAGGAGGCTCCAATCAGCCCCAGCATTTT	CSVLGGSNQPQHF
many	TRBV2	TRBD2	TRBJ2-3	TGTGCCAGCAGTGAAGGGCTAGCGGCCAGCACAGATACGCAGTATTTT	CASSEGLAASTDTQYF
.	TRBV7-6	.	TRBJ2-7	TGTGCCAGCAGCTTATCAGAGACAGTCTCCTACGAGCAGTACTTC	CASSLSETVSYEQYF
.	TRBV6-1	TRBD1	TRBJ2-7	TGTGCCAGCAGTAGACAGGGACGCTCGTCCGAGCAGTACTTC	CASSRQGRSSEQYF
few	TRBV4-1	TRBD2	TRBJ2-1	TGCGCCAGCAGCCAAGATGGGGAGGGTGAGCAGTTCTTC	CASSQDGEGEQFF
.	TRBV7-2	.	TRBJ2-3	TGTGCCAGCAGCGCGGGGCTTAGCACAGATACGCAGTATTTT	CASSAGLSTDTQYF
.	TRBV6-6	.	TRBJ2-7	TGTGCCAGCAGTTTTGGCCAGGGCGGCTACGAGCAGTACTTC	CASSFGQGGYEQYF
.	TRBV6-5	.	TRBJ2-4	TGTGCCAGCAGTTCAGGGTTTGAAGACATTCAGTACTTC	CASSSGFEDIQYF